The source of this TCR beta chain is a study of blood T cell repertoires in COVID-19. CDR1 and CDR2 from the germline V gene are MNHEY and SVGAGI. This CDR3 has 15 amino acids. The ends lost 7 bases at V and 1 base at J; junction bases unmatched: 5. Original processing notes: Amplification from reference gene primers served as the basis for estimated nucleated cell counts. The repertoire was sequenced with immunoSEQ multiplex PCR; TCRdb's copy has only in-frame clones and lacks some. V and J calls and clone size follow that table, whereas D and trimming were derived from the DNA. The data contain a few hundred thousand clones, around nine tenths of them seen just once; the ten biggest clones take up approximately 10%. The Seattle patients, enrolled during active infection, were followed longitudinally.

The sequenced sample was peripheral blood. The sequence was obtained from a woman in her twenties or thirties with COVID-19, enrolled during active disease. V usage is TRBV6-5 and J usage is TRBJ2-3; 10 bases align to TRBD1. The CDR3 coding sequence is TGTGCCAGCACTCAAGGACAGGGGGGCACAGATACGCAGTATTTT. The encoded protein is CASTQGQGGTDTQYF.